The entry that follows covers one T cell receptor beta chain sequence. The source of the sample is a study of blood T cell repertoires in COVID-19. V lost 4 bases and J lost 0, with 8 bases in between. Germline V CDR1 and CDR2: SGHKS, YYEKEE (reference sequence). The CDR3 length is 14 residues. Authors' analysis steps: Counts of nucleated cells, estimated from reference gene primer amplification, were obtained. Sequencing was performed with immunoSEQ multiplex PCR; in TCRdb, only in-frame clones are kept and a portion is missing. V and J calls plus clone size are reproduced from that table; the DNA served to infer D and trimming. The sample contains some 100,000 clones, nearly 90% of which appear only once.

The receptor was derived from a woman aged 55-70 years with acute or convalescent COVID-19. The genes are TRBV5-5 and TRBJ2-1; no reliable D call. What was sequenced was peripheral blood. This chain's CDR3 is CASSLPSSYNEQFF. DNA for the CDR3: TGTGCCAGCAGCCTTCCGAGCTCCTACAATGAGCAGTTCTTC.